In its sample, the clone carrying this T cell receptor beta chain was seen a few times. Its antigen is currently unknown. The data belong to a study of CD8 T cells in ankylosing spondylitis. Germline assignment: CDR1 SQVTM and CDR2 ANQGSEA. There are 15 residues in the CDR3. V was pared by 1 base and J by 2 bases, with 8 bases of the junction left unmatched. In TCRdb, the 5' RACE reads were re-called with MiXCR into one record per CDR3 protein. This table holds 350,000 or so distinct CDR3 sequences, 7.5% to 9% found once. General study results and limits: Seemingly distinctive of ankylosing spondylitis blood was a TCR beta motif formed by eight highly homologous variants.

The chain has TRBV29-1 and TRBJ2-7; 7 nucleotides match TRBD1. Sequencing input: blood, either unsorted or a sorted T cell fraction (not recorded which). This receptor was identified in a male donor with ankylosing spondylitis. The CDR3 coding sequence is TGCAGCGTTGAAGGTGTACAGGGGTATGCCTACGAGCAGTACTTC. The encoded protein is CSVEGVQGYAYEQYF.